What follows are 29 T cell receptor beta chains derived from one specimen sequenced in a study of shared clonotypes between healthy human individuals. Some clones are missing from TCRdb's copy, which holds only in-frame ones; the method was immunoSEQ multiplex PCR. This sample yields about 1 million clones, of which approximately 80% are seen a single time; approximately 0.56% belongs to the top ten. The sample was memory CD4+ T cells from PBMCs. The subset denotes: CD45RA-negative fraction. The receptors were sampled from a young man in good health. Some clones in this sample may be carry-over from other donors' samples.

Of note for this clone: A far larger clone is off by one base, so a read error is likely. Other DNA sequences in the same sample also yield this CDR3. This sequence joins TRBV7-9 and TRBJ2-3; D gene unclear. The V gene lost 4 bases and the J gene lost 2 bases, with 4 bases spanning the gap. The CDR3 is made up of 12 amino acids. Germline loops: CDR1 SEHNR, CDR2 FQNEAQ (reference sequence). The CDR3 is CASSSNTDTQYF. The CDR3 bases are TGTGCCAGCAGCTCGAACACAGATACGCAGTATTTT.

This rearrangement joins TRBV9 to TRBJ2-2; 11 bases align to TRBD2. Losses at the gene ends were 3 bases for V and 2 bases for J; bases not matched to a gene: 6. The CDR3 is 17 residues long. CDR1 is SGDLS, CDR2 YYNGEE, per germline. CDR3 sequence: CASSARLAGSNTGELFF. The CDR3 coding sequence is TGTGCCAGCAGCGCGAGACTAGCGGGATCTAACACCGGGGAGCTGTTTTTT.

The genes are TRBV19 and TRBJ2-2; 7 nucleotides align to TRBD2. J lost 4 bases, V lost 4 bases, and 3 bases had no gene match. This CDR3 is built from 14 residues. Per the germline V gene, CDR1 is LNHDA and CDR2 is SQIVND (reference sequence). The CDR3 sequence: CASSKGLPTGELFF. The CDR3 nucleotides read TGTGCCAGTAGTAAGGGACTACCCACCGGGGAGCTGTTTTTT.

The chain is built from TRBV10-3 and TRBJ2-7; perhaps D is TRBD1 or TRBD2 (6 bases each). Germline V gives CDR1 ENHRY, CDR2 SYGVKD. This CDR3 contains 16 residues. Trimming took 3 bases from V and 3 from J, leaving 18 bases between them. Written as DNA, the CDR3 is TGTGCCATCAGTGACCGGGGGCGGGGACACTTCTACGAGCAGTACTTC. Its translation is CAISDRGRGHFYEQYF.

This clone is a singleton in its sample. This chain's CDR3 is CASSSEGGGATQYF. The CDR3, as DNA: TGTGCCAGCAGCTCCGAGGGCGGGGGAGCGACCCAGTACTTC. The gene calls are TRBV7-3 and TRBJ2-5; 7 bases line up with TRBD2. V trimming: 4 bases; J trimming: 7 bases; junction bases outside the gene matches: 9. The V gene's germline CDR1 is SGHTA and CDR2 FQGTGA. The CDR3 totals 14 residues.

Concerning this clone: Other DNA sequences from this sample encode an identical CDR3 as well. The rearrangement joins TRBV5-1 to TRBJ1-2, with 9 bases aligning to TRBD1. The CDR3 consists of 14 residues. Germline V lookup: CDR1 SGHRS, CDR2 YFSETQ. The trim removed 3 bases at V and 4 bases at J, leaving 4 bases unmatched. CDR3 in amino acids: CASSSGQGGYGYTF. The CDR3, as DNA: TGCGCCAGCAGCTCGGGACAGGGTGGCTATGGCTACACCTTC.

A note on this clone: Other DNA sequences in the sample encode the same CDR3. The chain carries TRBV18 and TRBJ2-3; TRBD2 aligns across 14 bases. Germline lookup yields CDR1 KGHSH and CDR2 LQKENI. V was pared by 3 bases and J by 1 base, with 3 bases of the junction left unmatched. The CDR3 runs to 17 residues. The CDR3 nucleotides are TGTGCCAGCTCACCTCCGGGACTAGCGGGAGGCACAGATACGCAGTATTTT. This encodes CASSPPGLAGGTDTQYF.

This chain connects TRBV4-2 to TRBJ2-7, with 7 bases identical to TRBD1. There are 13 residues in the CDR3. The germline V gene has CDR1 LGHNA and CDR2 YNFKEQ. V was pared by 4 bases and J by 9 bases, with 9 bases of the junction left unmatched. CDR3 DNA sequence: TGTGCCAGCAGCCGGGAAGGGGGCCGCGGGCAGTACTTC. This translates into CASSREGGRGQYF.

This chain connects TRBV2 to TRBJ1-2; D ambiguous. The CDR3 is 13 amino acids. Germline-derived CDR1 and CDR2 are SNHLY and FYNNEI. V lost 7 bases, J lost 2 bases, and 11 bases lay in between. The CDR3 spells CASTPRENYGYTF. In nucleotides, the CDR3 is TGTGCCAGCACCCCGCGCGAGAACTATGGCTACACCTTC. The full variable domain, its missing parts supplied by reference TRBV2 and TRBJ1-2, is EPEVTQTPSHQVTQMGQEVILRCVPISNHLYFYWYRQILGQKVEFLVSFYNNEISEKSEIFDDQFSVERPDGSNFTLKIRSTKLEDSAMYFCASTPRENYGYTFGSGTRLTVV.

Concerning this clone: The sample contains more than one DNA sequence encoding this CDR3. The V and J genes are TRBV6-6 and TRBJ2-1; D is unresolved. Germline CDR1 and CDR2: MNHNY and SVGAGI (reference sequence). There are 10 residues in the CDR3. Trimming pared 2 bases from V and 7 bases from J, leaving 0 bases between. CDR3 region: CASSYNEQFF. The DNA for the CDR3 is TGTGCCAGCAGTTACAATGAGCAGTTCTTC.

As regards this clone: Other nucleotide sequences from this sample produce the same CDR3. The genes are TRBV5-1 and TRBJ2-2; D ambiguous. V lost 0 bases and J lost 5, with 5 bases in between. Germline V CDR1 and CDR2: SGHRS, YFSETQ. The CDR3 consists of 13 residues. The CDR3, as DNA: TGCGCCAGCAGCTTGGTGGGAACCGGGGAGCTGTTTTTT. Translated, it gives CASSLVGTGELFF.

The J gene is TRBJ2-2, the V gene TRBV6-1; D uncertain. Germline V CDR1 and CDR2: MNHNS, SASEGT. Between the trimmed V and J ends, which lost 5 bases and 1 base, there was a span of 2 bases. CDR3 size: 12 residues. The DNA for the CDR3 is TGTGCCAGCAGTAGGAACACCGGGGAGCTGTTTTTT. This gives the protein CASSRNTGELFF.

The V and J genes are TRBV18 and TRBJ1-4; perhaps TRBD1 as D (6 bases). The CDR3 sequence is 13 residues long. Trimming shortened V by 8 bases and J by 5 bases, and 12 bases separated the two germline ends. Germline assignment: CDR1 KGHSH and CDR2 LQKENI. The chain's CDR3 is CASQQGRNEKLFF. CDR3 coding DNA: TGTGCCAGCCAACAGGGTCGGAATGAAAAACTGTTTTTT.

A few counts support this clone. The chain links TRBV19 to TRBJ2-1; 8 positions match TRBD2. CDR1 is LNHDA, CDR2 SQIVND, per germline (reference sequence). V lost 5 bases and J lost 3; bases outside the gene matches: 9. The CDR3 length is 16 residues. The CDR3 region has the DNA TGTGCCAGTAGTCGGGGTTCGGGGGGGGACTACAATGAGCAGTTCTTC. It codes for CASSRGSGGDYNEQFF.

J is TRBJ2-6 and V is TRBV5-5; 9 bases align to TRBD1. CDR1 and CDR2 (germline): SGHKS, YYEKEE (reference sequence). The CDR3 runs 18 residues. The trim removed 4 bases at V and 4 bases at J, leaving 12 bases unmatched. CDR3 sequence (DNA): TGTGCCAGCAGCGCTAGGGGACAGGGTGTCGCGGGGGCCAACGTCCTGACTTTC. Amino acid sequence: CASSARGQGVAGANVLTF.

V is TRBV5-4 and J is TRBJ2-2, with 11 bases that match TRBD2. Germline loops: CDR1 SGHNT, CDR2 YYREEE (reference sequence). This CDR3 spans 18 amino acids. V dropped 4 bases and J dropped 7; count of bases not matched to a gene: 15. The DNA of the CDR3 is TGTGCCAGCAGCCCAGGACTAGCGGGCTCCCTCGTGAGCGGGGAGCTGTTTTTT. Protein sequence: CASSPGLAGSLVSGELFF.

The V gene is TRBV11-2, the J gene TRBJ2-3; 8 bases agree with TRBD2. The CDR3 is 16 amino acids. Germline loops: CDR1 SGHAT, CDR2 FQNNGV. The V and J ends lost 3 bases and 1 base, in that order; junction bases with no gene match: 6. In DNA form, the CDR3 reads TGTGCCAGCAGCTTGACGGGAGGGAGACGCACAGATACGCAGTATTTT. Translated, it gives CASSLTGGRRTDTQYF.

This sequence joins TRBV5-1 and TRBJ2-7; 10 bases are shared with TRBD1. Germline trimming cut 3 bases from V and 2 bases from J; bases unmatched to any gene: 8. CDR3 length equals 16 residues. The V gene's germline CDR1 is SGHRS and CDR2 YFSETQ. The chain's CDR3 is CASSSNRDRGPYEQYF. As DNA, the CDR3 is TGCGCCAGCAGCTCAAACCGGGACAGGGGACCCTACGAGCAGTACTTC.

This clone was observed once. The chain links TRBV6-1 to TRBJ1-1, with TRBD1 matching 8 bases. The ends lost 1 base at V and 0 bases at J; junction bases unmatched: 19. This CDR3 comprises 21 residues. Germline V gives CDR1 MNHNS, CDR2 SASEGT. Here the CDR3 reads CASSEGLYSFRQGMMNTEAFF. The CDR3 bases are TGTGCCAGCAGTGAAGGTTTGTATAGCTTTCGACAGGGGATGATGAACACTGAAGCTTTCTTT.

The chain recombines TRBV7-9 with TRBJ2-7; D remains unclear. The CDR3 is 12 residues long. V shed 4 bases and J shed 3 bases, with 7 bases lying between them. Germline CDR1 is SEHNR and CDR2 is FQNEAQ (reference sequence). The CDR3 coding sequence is TGTGCCAGCAGCTCGGCGGACTACGAGCAGTACTTC. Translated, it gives CASSSADYEQYF.

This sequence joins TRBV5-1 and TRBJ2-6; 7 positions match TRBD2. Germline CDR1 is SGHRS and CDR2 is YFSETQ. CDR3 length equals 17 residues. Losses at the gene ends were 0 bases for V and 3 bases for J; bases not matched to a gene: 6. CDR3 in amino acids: CASSLVPAGDGANVLTF. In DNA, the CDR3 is TGCGCCAGCAGCTTGGTACCCGCGGGGGATGGGGCCAACGTCCTGACTTTC.

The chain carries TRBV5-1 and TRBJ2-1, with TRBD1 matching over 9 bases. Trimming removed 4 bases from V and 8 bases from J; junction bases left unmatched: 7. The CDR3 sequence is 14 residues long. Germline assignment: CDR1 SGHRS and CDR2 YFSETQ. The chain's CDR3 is CASSGGTGYDEQFF. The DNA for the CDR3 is TGCGCCAGCAGCGGGGGGACAGGGTATGATGAGCAGTTCTTC. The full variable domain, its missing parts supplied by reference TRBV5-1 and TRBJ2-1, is KAGVTQTPRYLIKTRGQQVTLSCSPISGHRSVSWYQQTPGQGLQFLFEYFSETQRNKGNFPGRFSGRQFSNSRSEMNVSTLELGDSALYLCASSGGTGYDEQFFGPGTRLTVL.

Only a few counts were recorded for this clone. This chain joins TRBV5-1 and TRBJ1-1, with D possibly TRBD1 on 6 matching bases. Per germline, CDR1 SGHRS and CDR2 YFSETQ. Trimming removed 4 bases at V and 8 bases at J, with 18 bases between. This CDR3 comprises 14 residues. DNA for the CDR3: TGCGCCAGCAGCCTGGTGGGGGGCGTTTCGGAAGCTTTCTTT. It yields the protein CASSLVGGVSEAFF.

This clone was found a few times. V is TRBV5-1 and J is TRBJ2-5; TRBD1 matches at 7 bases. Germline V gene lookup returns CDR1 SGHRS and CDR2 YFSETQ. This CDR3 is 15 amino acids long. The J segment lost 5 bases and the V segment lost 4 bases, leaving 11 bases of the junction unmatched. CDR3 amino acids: CASSSLGQSGETQYF. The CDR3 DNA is TGCGCCAGCAGCAGCCTGGGACAGTCAGGGGAGACCCAGTACTTC.

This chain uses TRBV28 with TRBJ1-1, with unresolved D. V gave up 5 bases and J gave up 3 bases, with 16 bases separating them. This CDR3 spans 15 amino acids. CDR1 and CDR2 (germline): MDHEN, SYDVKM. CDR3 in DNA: TGTGCCAGCAGTCTTATGACCCTCCGAGACACTGAAGCTTTCTTT. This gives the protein CASSLMTLRDTEAFF.

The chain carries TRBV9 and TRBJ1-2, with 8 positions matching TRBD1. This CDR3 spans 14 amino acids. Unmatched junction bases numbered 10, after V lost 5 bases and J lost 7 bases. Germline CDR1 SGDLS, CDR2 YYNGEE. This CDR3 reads CASRGVTGAGGYTF. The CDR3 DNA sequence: TGTGCCAGCAGGGGAGTGACAGGGGCGGGTGGCTACACCTTC.

This CDR3 reads CASSGPSPVSEQFF. CDR3 in DNA: TGTGCCAGCAGTGGACCTTCTCCGGTCAGTGAGCAGTTCTTC. V is TRBV2 and J is TRBJ2-1; no reliable D call. Germline CDR1 reads SNHLY; CDR2 reads FYNNEI. Between the trimmed V and J ends, which lost 4 bases and 9 bases, there was a span of 16 bases. The CDR3 runs to 14 residues. The whole variable domain, remainder taken from reference TRBV2 and TRBJ2-1, is EPEVTQTPSHQVTQMGQEVILRCVPISNHLYFYWYRQILGQKVEFLVSFYNNEISEKSEIFDDQFSVERPDGSNFTLKIRSTKLEDSAMYFCASSGPSPVSEQFFGPGTRLTVL.

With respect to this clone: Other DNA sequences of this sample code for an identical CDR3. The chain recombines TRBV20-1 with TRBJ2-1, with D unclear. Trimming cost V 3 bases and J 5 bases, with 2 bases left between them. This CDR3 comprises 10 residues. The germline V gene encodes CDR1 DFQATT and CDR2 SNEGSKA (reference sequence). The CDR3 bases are TGCAGTGCTAGGAACAATGAGCAGTTCTTC. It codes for CSARNNEQFF.

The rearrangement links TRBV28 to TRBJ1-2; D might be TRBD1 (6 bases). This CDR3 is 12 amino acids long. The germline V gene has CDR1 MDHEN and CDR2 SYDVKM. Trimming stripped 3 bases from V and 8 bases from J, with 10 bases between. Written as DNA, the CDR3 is TGTGCCAGCAGTTTGGGGGGGCGCGGCTACACCTTC. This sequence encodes CASSLGGRGYTF.